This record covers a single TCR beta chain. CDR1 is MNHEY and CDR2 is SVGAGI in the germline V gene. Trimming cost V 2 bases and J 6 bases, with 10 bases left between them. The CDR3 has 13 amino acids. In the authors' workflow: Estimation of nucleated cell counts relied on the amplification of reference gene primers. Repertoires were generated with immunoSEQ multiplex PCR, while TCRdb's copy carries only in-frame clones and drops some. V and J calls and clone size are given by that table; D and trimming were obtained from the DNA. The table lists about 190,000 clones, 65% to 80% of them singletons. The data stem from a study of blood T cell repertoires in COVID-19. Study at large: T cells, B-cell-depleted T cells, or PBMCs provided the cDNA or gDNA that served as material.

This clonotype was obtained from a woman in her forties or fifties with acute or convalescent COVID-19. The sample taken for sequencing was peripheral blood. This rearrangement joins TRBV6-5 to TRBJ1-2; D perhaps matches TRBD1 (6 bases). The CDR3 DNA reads TGTGCCAGCAGTTACCTTCGGACAGATGGCTACACCTTC. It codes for CASSYLRTDGYTF.